This is a list of T cell receptor beta chains from one sample in a study of blood T cell repertoires in COVID-19. Method: immunoSEQ multiplex PCR; TCRdb's copy keeps in-frame clones and lacks some. Found here are about 150,000 clones, approximately 81% of them singletons; the top ten hold more than 7.5%. Sequenced sample: peripheral blood. Receptors were obtained from a woman aged 60-70 years with active or convalescent COVID-19. Each CDR3 is given without its conserved first and last residue.

V gene: TRBV3-1/TRBV3-2; CDR3 length: 15; J gene: TRBJ1-3; CDR3 protein: ASSGRRGNYSGNTIY
V gene: TRBV6-4; CDR3 length: 14; J gene: TRBJ2-2; CDR3 protein: ASSLLAGGNTGELF
V gene: TRBV7-3; CDR3 length: 11; J gene: TRBJ1-1; CDR3 protein: ASSTHLTTEAF
V gene: TRBV19; CDR3 length: 15; J gene: TRBJ2-4; CDR3 protein: ASSKLDSPLAKNIQY
V gene: TRBV5-1; CDR3 length: 13; J gene: TRBJ2-3; CDR3 protein: ASSLVAGQTDTQY
V gene: TRBV24-1; CDR3 length: 13; J gene: TRBJ2-1; CDR3 protein: ATSDPQGAGDEQF
V gene: TRBV5-1; CDR3 length: 11; J gene: TRBJ2-5; CDR3 protein: ASSRDSGETQY
V gene: TRBV28; CDR3 length: 11; J gene: TRBJ2-1; CDR3 protein: ASSSPQVNEQF
V gene: TRBV28; CDR3 length: 15; J gene: TRBJ2-3; CDR3 protein: ASSLDTGPTSTDTQY
V gene: TRBV19; CDR3 length: 11; J gene: TRBJ1-1; CDR3 protein: ASSIRTGTEAF
V gene: TRBV5-6; CDR3 length: 12; J gene: TRBJ1-6; CDR3 protein: ASSLGDRDSPLH
V gene: TRBV7-2; CDR3 length: 11; J gene: TRBJ2-2; CDR3 protein: ASSLPGTGELF
V gene: TRBV5-1; CDR3 length: 14; J gene: TRBJ2-3; CDR3 protein: ASSLTWRRGPDTQY
V gene: TRBV30; CDR3 length: 13; J gene: TRBJ2-7; CDR3 protein: AWSLGGHRDYEQY
V gene: TRBV19; CDR3 length: 13; J gene: TRBJ1-1; CDR3 protein: ASLRPGQPNTEAF
V gene: TRBV9; CDR3 length: 13; J gene: TRBJ1-1; CDR3 protein: ASSPRQGMNTEAF
V gene: TRBV5-4; CDR3 length: 13; J gene: TRBJ2-1; CDR3 protein: ASSLKTGVGNEQF
V gene: TRBV27; CDR3 length: 10; J gene: TRBJ1-1; CDR3 protein: ASRGSYTEAF
V gene: TRBV15; CDR3 length: 12; J gene: TRBJ1-2; CDR3 protein: ATSPDRENYGYT
V gene: TRBV28; CDR3 length: 9; J gene: TRBJ2-1; CDR3 protein: ASSHNLAQF
V gene: TRBV29-1; CDR3 length: 11; J gene: TRBJ2-5; CDR3 protein: SVEGRSQETQY
V gene: TRBV27; CDR3 length: 12; J gene: TRBJ1-3; CDR3 protein: ASSKGQPGNTIY
V gene: TRBV7-9; CDR3 length: 15; J gene: TRBJ1-2; CDR3 protein: ASSTQGGTGVMYGYT
V gene: TRBV29-1; CDR3 length: 13; J gene: TRBJ2-3; CDR3 protein: SVEMGAGGTDTQY
V gene: TRBV2; CDR3 length: 14; J gene: TRBJ2-1; CDR3 protein: ASSEEAGGGYNEQF
V gene: TRBV7-3; CDR3 length: 15; J gene: TRBJ2-1; CDR3 protein: ASSPSSGGVSYNEQF
V gene: TRBV6-6; CDR3 length: 15; J gene: TRBJ1-5; CDR3 protein: ASRRQGAGPSNQPQH
V gene: TRBV9; CDR3 length: 13; J gene: TRBJ1-1; CDR3 protein: ASSGIGTGSRRAF
V gene: TRBV12-3/TRBV12-4; CDR3 length: 11; J gene: TRBJ2-1; CDR3 protein: ASSLNQNNEQF
V gene: TRBV7-2; CDR3 length: 12; J gene: TRBJ1-1; CDR3 protein: ASSPGQGAPTAF
V gene: TRBV28; CDR3 length: 10; J gene: TRBJ1-2; CDR3 protein: ASSLQVTGYT
V gene: TRBV2; CDR3 length: 11; J gene: TRBJ1-5; CDR3 protein: ASRGEGEQPQH
V gene: TRBV7-2; CDR3 length: 12; J gene: TRBJ2-1; CDR3 protein: ASSHSRQGNEQF
V gene: TRBV4-1; CDR3 length: 13; J gene: TRBJ1-4; CDR3 protein: ASSQFSGGGEKLF
V gene: TRBV5-1; CDR3 length: 11; J gene: TRBJ1-1; CDR3 protein: ASSWGTGYEAF
V gene: TRBV12-3/TRBV12-4; CDR3 length: 11; J gene: TRBJ2-3; CDR3 protein: ASSRLVADTQY
V gene: TRBV9; CDR3 length: 11; J gene: TRBJ1-5; CDR3 protein: ASSPSPHQPQH
V gene: TRBV12-3/TRBV12-4; CDR3 length: 9; J gene: TRBJ1-2; CDR3 protein: ASSSGLHYT
V gene: TRBV2; CDR3 length: 11; J gene: TRBJ1-1; CDR3 protein: ASRTGLDTEAF
V gene: TRBV19; CDR3 length: 12; J gene: TRBJ1-4; CDR3 protein: ASSNDRINEKLF
V gene: TRBV7-2; CDR3 length: 12; J gene: TRBJ1-1; CDR3 protein: ASSFGVGNTEAF
V gene: TRBV28; CDR3 length: 9; J gene: TRBJ1-2; CDR3 protein: ASGGLYGYT
V gene: TRBV7-3; CDR3 length: 13; J gene: TRBJ2-7; CDR3 protein: ASSRLAGGVGEQY
V gene: TRBV30; CDR3 length: 13; J gene: TRBJ1-5; CDR3 protein: AWSVGGRSNQPQH
V gene: TRBV6-5; CDR3 length: 13; J gene: TRBJ2-1; CDR3 protein: ASSSPGTGSNEQF
V gene: TRBV13; CDR3 length: 13; J gene: TRBJ1-6; CDR3 protein: ASSERQGSNSPLH
V gene: TRBV18; CDR3 length: 12; J gene: TRBJ2-7; CDR3 protein: ASSRATGEYEQY
V gene: TRBV4-1; CDR3 length: 13; J gene: TRBJ1-2; CDR3 protein: ASSPETGKAYGYT
V gene: TRBV3-1/TRBV3-2; CDR3 length: 14; J gene: TRBJ2-2; CDR3 protein: ASSLRGGANTGELF
V gene: TRBV28; CDR3 length: 14; J gene: TRBJ1-1; CDR3 protein: ASSGVGQRMNTEAF
V gene: TRBV23-1; CDR3 length: 17; J gene: TRBJ1-1; CDR3 protein: ASSQSMIRTGHTNTEAF
V gene: TRBV28; CDR3 length: 13; J gene: TRBJ2-1; CDR3 protein: ATLPGGPLYNEQF
V gene: TRBV6-9; CDR3 length: 13; J gene: TRBJ2-3; CDR3 protein: ASSSRGSEADTQY